This TCR beta chain was identified during a study of blood T cell repertoires in COVID-19. Original analysis: Reference gene primer amplification gave estimated nucleated cell counts. Sequenced by immunoSEQ multiplex PCR; TCRdb stores in-frame clones only, minus some. The V and J calls and clone size come from that table; D and trimming were worked out from the DNA. The sample lists about 360,000 clones, around 90% occurring once. V was trimmed by 2 bases and J by 6 bases, leaving 8 bases between them. Germline-derived CDR1 and CDR2 are GTSNPN and SVGIG (reference sequence). This CDR3 contains 11 residues.

The genes are TRBV30 and TRBJ2-7; D might be TRBD2 (5 bases). This sequence originates from a woman in her thirties or forties with acute COVID-19. Sequencing used PBMCs or T cells enriched from blood (not recorded which). The DNA of the CDR3 is TGTGCCTGGAGTAGAGGGAGCGAGCAGTACTTC. Protein sequence: CAWSRGSEQYF.